The entry that follows covers one T cell receptor (beta chain) sequence. Its binding antigen is unknown. No base-level quality is on record; no much larger clone is a single base apart. The method was RACE. The reads were generated on a NextSeq 500. During library preparation, unique molecular identifiers were attached to individual cDNA molecules so that TCRs could be counted quantitatively and reproducibly. From each blood RNA sample, both TCR alpha and TCR beta chains were sequenced. Under the source paper's analysis protocol: The median number of TCRs per sample was 85,000 to 100,000, ranging from about 20,000 to 690,600. The Decombinator software suite was used to annotate V, J and CDR3 in the TCR reads. Every sample was subsampled to the same number of TCRs (28,000) for the PS versus PT1 abundance plots. TCRs were defined as expanded if absent before sensitization and observed at least eight times at the 2-week time point. The public reads were reanalyzed by TCRdb: fastp trimming at Q25, MiXCR alignment, in-frame beta chains only. Every CDR3 protein is listed once, alongside the most common genes and DNA of its rows. TCRdb assigned the V and J calls; the authors' analysis was not used. A total of approximately 85,000 distinct CDR3 sequences appear in this sample, roughly a tenth of them only once. The biggest ten clones account for 2% to 2.5% of the sample.

The germline V gene encodes CDR1 MNHEY and CDR2 SMNVEV (reference sequence). CDR3 length: 16 amino acids, cysteine to phenylalanine. Here the CDR3 DNA is all that survives: 48 bases in frame from base 1. Ends trimmed: V by 3 bases, J by 2 bases; bases unmatched to a gene: 10. The data originate from a study of human T cells and chemical hapten exposure (dated by TCRdb to about 2021). The study in broad terms: For sensitization, 2% DPC in acetone was applied to a roughly 2 cm by roughly 2 cm area of upper inner arm skin. Throughout the roughly 23-week study period, patients were also given weekly therapeutic DPC doses on the scalp. Patch testing was done on the upper back using Finn chambers containing 0.01% DPC, and results were scored after 6 days according to International Contact Dermatitis Research Group standards. The mostly female patient cohort included alopecia areata with under or over 50% scalp involvement, alopecia totalis and alopecia universalis. Libraries were pooled for sequencing, and per-sample TCR yields varied mainly because of small differences in library volumes within the pool. The study tracked peripheral blood TCR repertoire changes in vivo during primary and secondary sensitization to the hapten diphenylcyclopropenone (DPC) in alopecia patients. Blood was sampled from patients pre-sensitization (week 0) and at 2, 6 and about 24 weeks after DPC sensitization. About 28 alopecia patients gave blood for TCR sequencing at one to four time points (pre-sensitization, 2, 6 and 24 weeks). Study-wide conclusions, independent of this receptor: The number of PT1 expanded TCRs positively correlated with patch test score, significant at thresholds 8, 16 and 32 but not 4. Significantly more large CDR3 similarity clusters were formed by expanded TCRs than by pre-sensitization or healthy control sets, consistent with antigen-driven responses. No change with DPC sensitization was found in the number of TCRs above 1 in 1000 frequency, and no evidence of global repertoire structure alterations was found. Because every patient had alopecia, a presumed autoimmune disease, the patients' immune response might differ from that of healthy individuals. Repeated subsampling changed both the strength of the expansion versus patch-test correlation and the threshold at which that correlation became significant.

This sample's time point label indicates: patch test 2, 6 weeks after DPC sensitization. The treatment or condition label for this specimen denotes: therapeutic diphenylcyclopropenone sensitization with weekly scalp DPC. At each patch-test visit, blood was drawn before the patch test was applied. Patients were considered eligible if aged 18 to 70, diagnosed with alopecia and deemed suitable for DPC therapy, and patients were excluded if pregnant. Unfractionated whole blood was collected in Tempus Blood RNA tubes, and total RNA was extracted from that blood. Here the sequenced sample was whole blood, taken in connection with sensitization to the hapten diphenylcyclopropenone (DPC). The TCR was taken from a woman aged 25 to 39 with alopecia areata. Some clones in this sample may be carry-over from other donors' samples. The rearrangement joined TRBV27 to TRBJ2-7, and 7 junction bases match TRBD2. The DNA sequence is given as TGTGCCAGCAGTTTTGGGGCGGGAGACATAGCCTACGAGCAGTACTTC. This sequence encodes CASSFGAGDIAYEQYF.